The sequence of this T cell receptor (beta chain) was determined in a study of cytomegalovirus exposure and HLA in healthy donors. Study outcomes and limitations: The productive fraction for most TCR beta V segments was about 87% or about 30% in an earlier analysis. Most likely, a cluster of highly shared sequence variants arose as a sequencing artifact.

All donors participated as healthy donors of bone marrow. At sampling all donors were nominally healthy, likely with unrecorded immune exposures. The germline CDR1 and CDR2 sequences are KGHSH and LQKENI. This CDR3 comprises 14 residues. The V segment lost 3 bases and the J segment 2 bases; nucleotides outside the gene matches: 0. In the PCR, 60 Vbeta and 13 Jbeta primers were used. The assay was immunoSEQ multiplex PCR, and TCRdb's table has in-frame clones only and misses some. The repertoire table contains 150,000 to 200,000 clones. Comment on this clone: Its specificity is not known.

The sequencing input was PBMCs. The chain carries TRBV18 and TRBJ1-2, with 10 bases that match TRBD1. This TCR was sampled from a man under 40 in good health and CMV-seronegative. The CDR3 region is CASSPGQGNYGYTF. The CDR3 DNA reads TGTGCCAGCTCACCGGGACAGGGGAACTATGGCTACACCTTC.